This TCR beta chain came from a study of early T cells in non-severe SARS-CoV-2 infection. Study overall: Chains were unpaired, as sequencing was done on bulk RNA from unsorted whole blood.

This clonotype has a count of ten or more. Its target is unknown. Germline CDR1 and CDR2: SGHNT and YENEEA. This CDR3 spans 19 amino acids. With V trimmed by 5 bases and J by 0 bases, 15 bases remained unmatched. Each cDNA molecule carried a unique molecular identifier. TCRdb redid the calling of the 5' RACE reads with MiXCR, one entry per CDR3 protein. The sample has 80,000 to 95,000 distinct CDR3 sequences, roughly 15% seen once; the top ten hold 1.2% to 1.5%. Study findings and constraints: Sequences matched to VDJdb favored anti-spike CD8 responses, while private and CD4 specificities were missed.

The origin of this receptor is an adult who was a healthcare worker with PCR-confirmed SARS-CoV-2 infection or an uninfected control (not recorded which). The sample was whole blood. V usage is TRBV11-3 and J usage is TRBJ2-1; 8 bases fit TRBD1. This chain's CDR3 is CASSPRGGQGGFSYNEQFF. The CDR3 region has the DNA TGTGCCAGCAGCCCGAGGGGAGGACAGGGCGGATTCTCCTACAATGAGCAGTTCTTC.